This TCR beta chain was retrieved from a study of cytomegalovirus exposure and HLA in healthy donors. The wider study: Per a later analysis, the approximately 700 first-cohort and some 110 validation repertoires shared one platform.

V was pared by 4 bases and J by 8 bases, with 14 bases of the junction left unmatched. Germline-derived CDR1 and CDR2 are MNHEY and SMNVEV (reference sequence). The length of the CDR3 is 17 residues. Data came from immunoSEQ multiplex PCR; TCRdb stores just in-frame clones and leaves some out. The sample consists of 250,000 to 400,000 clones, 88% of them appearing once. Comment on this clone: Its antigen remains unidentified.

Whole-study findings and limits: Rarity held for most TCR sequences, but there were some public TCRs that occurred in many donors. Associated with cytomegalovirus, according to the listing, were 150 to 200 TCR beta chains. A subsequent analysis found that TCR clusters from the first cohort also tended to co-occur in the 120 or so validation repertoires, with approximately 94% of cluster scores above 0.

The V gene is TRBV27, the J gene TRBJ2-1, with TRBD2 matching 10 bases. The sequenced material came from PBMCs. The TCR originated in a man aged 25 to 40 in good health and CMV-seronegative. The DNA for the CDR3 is TGTGCCAGCAGTTCCTCTCCGCTAAGCGGGGGGGCCTATGAGCAGTTCTTC. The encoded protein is CASSSSPLSGGAYEQFF.